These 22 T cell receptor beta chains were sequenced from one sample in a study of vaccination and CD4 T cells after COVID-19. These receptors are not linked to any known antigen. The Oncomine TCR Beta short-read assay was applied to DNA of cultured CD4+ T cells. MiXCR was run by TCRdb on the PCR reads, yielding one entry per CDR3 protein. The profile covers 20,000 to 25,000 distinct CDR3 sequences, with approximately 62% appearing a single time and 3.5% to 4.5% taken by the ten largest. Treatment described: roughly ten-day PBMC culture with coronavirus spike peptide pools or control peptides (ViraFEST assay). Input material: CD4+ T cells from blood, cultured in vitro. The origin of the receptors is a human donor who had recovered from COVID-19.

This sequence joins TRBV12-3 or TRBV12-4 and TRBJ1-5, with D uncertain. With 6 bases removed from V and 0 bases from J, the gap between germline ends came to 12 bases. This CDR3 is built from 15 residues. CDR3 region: CASSPDGSSNQPQHF. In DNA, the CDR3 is TGTGCCAGCAGCCCCGACGGGAGTAGCAATCAGCCCCAGCATTTT.

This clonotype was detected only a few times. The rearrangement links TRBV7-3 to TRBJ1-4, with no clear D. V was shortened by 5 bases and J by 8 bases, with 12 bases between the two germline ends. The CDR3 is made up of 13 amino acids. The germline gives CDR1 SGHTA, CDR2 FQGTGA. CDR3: CASSVFRGEKLFF. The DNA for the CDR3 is TGTGCCAGCAGCGTCTTTCGAGGGGAAAAACTGTTTTTT.

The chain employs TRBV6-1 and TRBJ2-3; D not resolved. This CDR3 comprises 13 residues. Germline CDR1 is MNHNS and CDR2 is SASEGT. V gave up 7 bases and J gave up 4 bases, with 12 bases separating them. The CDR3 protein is CASIRPGADTQYF. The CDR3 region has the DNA TGTGCCAGCATACGTCCAGGCGCAGATACGCAGTATTTT.

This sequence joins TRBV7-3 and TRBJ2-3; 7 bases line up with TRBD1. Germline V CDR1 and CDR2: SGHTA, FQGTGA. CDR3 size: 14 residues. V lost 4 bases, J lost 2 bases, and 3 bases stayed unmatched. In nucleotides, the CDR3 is TGTGCCAGCAGCTCGACAGGGACCACAGATACGCAGTATTTT. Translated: CASSSTGTTDTQYF.

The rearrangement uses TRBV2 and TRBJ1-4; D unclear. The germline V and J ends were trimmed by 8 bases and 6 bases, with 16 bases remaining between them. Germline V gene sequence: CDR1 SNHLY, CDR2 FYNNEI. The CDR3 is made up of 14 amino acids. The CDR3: CASESGYTHEKLFF. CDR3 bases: TGTGCCAGCGAATCCGGGTATACTCATGAAAAACTGTTTTTT.

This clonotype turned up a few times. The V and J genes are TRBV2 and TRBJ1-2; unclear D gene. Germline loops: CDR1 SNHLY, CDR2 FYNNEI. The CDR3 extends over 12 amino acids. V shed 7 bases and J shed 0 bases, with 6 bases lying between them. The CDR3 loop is CASKRANYGYTF. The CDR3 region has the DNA TGTGCCAGCAAGAGGGCTAACTATGGCTACACCTTC.

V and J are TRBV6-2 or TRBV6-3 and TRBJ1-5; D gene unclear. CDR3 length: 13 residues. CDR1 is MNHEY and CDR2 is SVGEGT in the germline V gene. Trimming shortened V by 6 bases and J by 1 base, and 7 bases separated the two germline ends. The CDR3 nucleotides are TGTGCCAGCAGCCGGAGAAGCAATCAGCCCCAGCATTTT. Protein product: CASSRRSNQPQHF.

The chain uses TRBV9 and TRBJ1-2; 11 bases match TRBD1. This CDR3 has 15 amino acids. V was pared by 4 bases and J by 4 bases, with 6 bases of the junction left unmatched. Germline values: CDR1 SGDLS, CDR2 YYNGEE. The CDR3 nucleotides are TGTGCCAGCAGCCCCGGGACAGGGGGGAGCTATGGCTACACCTTC. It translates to CASSPGTGGSYGYTF.

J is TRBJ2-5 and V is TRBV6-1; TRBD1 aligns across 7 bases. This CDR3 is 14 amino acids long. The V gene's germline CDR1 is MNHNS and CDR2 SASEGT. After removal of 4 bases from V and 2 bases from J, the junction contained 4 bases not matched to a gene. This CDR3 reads CASSGDRIQETQYF. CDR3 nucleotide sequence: TGTGCCAGCAGTGGGGACAGAATTCAAGAGACCCAGTACTTC.

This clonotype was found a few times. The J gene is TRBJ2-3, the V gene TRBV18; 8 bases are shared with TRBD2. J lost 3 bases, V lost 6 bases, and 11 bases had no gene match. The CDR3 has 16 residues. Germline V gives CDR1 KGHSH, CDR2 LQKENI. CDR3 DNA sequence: TGTGCCAGCTCCCACCGGGAGGGCCTCCCTACAGATACGCAGTATTTT. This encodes CASSHREGLPTDTQYF.

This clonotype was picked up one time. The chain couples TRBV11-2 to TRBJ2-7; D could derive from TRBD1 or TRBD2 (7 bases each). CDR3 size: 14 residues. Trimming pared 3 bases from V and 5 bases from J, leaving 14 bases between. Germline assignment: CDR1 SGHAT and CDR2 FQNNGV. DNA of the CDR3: TGTGCCAGCAGCTTCGACAGGGAGGGACACGAGCAGTACTTC. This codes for CASSFDREGHEQYF.

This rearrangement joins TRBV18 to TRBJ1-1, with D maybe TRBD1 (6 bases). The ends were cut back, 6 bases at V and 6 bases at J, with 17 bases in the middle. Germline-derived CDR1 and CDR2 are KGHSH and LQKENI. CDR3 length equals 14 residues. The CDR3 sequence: CASSPRGGRSEAFF. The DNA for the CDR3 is TGTGCCAGCTCGCCCCGGGGGGGGCGGTCTGAAGCTTTCTTT.

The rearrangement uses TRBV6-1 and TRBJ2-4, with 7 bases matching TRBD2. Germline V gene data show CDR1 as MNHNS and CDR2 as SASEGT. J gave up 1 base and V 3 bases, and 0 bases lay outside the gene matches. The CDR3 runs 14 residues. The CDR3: CASSEGGAKNIQYF. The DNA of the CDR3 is TGTGCCAGCAGTGAGGGGGGGGCCAAAAACATTCAGTACTTC.

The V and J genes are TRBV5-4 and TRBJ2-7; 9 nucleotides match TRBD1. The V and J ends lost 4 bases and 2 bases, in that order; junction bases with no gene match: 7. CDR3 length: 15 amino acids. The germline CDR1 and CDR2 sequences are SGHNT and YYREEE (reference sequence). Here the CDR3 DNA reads TGTGCCAGCAGCATATGGGACAGGGTCACCTACGAGCAGTACTTC. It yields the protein CASSIWDRVTYEQYF. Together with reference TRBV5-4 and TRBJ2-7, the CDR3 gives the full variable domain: ETGVTQSPTHLIKTRGQQVTLRCSSQSGHNTVSWYQQALGQGPQFIFQYYREEENGRGNFPPRFSGLQFPNYSSELNVNALELDDSALYLCASSIWDRVTYEQYFGPGTRLTVT.

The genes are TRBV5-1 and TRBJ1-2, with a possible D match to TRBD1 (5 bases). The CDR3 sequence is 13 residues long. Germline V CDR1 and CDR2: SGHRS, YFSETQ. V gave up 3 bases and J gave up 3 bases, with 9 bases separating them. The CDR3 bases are TGCGCCAGCAGCTGGCAGGGAGACTATGGCTACACCTTC. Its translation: CASSWQGDYGYTF.

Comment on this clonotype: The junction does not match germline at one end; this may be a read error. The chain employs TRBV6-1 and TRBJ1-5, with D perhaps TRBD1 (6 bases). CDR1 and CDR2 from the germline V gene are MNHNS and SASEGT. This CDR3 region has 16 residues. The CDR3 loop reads CASSKAGGRGNQPQHF. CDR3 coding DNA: TGTGCCAGCAGTAAAGCCGGGGGCAGGGGCAATCAGCCCCAGCATTTT.

This CDR3 is CSAREGGVGNTIYF. CDR3 nucleotide sequence: TGCAGTGCTAGAGAAGGGGGGGTAGGAAACACCATATATTTT. V gene TRBV20-1 combines with J gene TRBJ1-3; weak D call: TRBD1 (6 bases). Trimming pared 0 bases from V and 4 bases from J, leaving 10 bases between. CDR1 and CDR2 from the germline V gene are DFQATT and SNEGSKA (reference sequence). The CDR3 spans 14 residues.

The CDR3 is CASSPRRWEGETQYF. The CDR3 nucleotides are TGCGCCAGCAGCCCGCGGAGGTGGGAAGGAGAGACCCAGTACTTC. V and J are TRBV5-1 and TRBJ2-5; D possibly corresponds to TRBD2 (5 bases). Trimming took 4 bases from V and 4 from J, leaving 17 bases between them. CDR3 length: 15 amino acids. Germline CDR1 is SGHRS and CDR2 is YFSETQ.

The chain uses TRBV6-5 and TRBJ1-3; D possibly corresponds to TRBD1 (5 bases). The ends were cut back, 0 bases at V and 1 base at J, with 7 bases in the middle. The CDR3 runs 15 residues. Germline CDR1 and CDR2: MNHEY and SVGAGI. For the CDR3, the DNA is TGTGCCAGCAGTTACTCACGGGGGTCTGGAAACACCATATATTTT. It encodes CASSYSRGSGNTIYF.

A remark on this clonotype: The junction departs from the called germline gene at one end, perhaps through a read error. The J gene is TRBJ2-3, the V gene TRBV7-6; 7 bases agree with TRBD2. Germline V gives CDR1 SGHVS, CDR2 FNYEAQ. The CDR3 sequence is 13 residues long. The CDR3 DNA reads TGTGCTAGCAGCTTAGGGGAGGGAGATACGCAGTATTTT. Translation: CASSLGEGDTQYF.

The CDR3, as DNA: TGTGCCAGCAGTTACAGGGTCGTCTACGAGCAGTACTTC. This gives the protein CASSYRVVYEQYF. J is TRBJ2-7 and V is TRBV6-2 or TRBV6-3; no firm D call. Germline V lookup: CDR1 MNHEY, CDR2 SVGEGT. This CDR3 comprises 13 residues. V lost 2 bases and J lost 3, with 8 bases in between.

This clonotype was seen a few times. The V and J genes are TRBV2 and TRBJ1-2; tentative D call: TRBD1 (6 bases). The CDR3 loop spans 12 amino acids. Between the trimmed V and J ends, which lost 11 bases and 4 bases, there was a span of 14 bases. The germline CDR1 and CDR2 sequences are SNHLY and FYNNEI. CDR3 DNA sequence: TGTGCCTCCAGGAACAGGGTCTATGGCTACACCTTC. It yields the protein CASRNRVYGYTF.